The 31 T cell receptor beta chains listed next were all sequenced from one sample in a study of early T cells in non-severe SARS-CoV-2 infection. TCRdb redid the calling of the 5' RACE reads with MiXCR, one entry per CDR3 protein. The data contain 70,000 to 80,000 distinct CDR3 sequences, 12% of them singletons. Sequenced material: whole blood, taken at baseline. The receptors here all came from an adult who was a healthcare worker with PCR-confirmed SARS-CoV-2 infection or an uninfected control (not recorded which).

The chain uses TRBV10-3 and TRBJ2-7; D may match TRBD1 or TRBD2 (6 bases each). Trimming shortened V by 7 bases and J by 3 bases, and 13 bases separated the two germline ends. There are 13 residues in the CDR3. Germline CDR1 and CDR2: ENHRY and SYGVKD. The CDR3 DNA sequence: TGTGCCATCATGCGGGACACAGGCTACGAGCAGTACTTC. Translated: CAIMRDTGYEQYF.

This clonotype has just a few counts. V gene TRBV3-1 combines with J gene TRBJ2-7; D is possibly TRBD1 (5 bases). Germline V lookup: CDR1 LGHDT, CDR2 YNNKEL (reference sequence). V lost 3 bases and J 0 bases, leaving 12 bases between the germline ends. CDR3 size: 15 residues. CDR3 protein: CASSQPTASSYEQYF. CDR3 bases: TGTGCCAGCAGCCAGCCGACAGCAAGCTCCTACGAGCAGTACTTC.

The genes are TRBV7-8 and TRBJ2-1; TRBD2 matches at 10 bases. The length of the CDR3 is 17 residues. V shed 5 bases, J shed 5 bases, and the junction held 12 bases outside the gene matches. CDR1 and CDR2 from the germline V gene are SGHVS and FQNEAQ. CDR3 bases: TGTGCCAGCAGCCCCCGGCAGCGGGGGGGCGGCGACAATGAGCAGTTCTTC. This gives the protein CASSPRQRGGGDNEQFF.

The chain is built from TRBV5-4 and TRBJ1-2; no clear D. V dropped 4 bases and J dropped 5 bases, with 6 bases sitting between them. The CDR3 sequence is 11 residues long. CDR1 SGHNT and CDR2 YYREEE come from the germline V gene (reference sequence). CDR3 nucleotides: TGTGCCAGCAGCGGAATTTATGGCTACACCTTC. Amino acids: CASSGIYGYTF.

In this sample, this clonotype turned up a few times. V is TRBV10-1 and J is TRBJ2-7; TRBD1 is a possible D gene (6 bases). The V gene's germline CDR1 is WNHNN and CDR2 SYGVQD (reference sequence). The CDR3 has 14 amino acids. Trimming removed 6 bases from V and 2 bases from J, with 14 bases in between. CDR3 DNA: TGCGCCAGCAGCGCAGGGGTAGGGGCCTACGAGCAGTACTTC. It specifies CASSAGVGAYEQYF.

The chain links TRBV4-2 to TRBJ2-7, with TRBD1 matching 12 bases. The CDR3 runs 15 residues. Losses at the gene ends were 6 bases for V and 4 bases for J; bases not matched to a gene: 7. Germline assignment: CDR1 LGHNA and CDR2 YNFKEQ. CDR3 sequence reads: CASRAWDRGQYEQYF. CDR3 coding DNA: TGTGCCAGCAGGGCCTGGGACAGGGGGCAATACGAGCAGTACTTC.

The V gene is TRBV12-5, the J gene TRBJ1-1; the D is unclear. Trimming took 1 base from V and 1 from J, leaving 7 bases between them. CDR3 size: 14 residues. Per germline, CDR1 LGHNT and CDR2 FRNRAP. CDR3 sequence (DNA): TGTGCTAGTGGTTTGGGGAATAAGAACACTGAAGCTTTCTTT. Its protein product is CASGLGNKNTEAFF.

This clonotype was counted at least ten times. This chain connects TRBV11-2 to TRBJ2-2; tentative D call: TRBD1 (6 bases). The CDR3 runs 15 residues. V gave up 5 bases and J gave up 0 bases, with 10 bases separating them. CDR1 and CDR2 from the germline V gene are SGHAT and FQNNGV. Written as DNA, the CDR3 is TGTGCCAGCAGCAGGGGACAACCGAACACCGGGGAGCTGTTTTTT. This sequence encodes CASSRGQPNTGELFF.

This clonotype was recorded at least ten times. This chain links TRBV29-1 with TRBJ2-1; unclear D gene. From germline, CDR1 is SQVTM and CDR2 ANQGSEA. Trimming cost V 7 bases and J 9 bases, with 13 bases left between them. This CDR3 region has 11 residues. The DNA for the CDR3 is TGCAGCGAACCCACCCGTTGTGAGCAGTTCTTC. Translation: CSEPTRCEQFF.

V usage is TRBV15 and J usage is TRBJ2-7; 7 bases map to TRBD1. The CDR3 is 16 amino acids. V trimming: 0 bases; J trimming: 3 bases; junction bases outside the gene matches: 8. The germline CDR1 and CDR2 sequences are LNHNV and YYDKDF (reference sequence). The DNA of the CDR3 is TGTGCCACCAGCAGAGACCCTCCGGGACAGCTCTACGAGCAGTACTTC. Residues: CATSRDPPGQLYEQYF.

The table lists this clonotype with many counts. The chain joins TRBV14 to TRBJ2-5; a possible D gene is TRBD2 (7 bases). This CDR3 has 15 residues. The V end was cut by 3 bases, the J end by 5 bases, with 16 bases between. Per the germline V gene, CDR1 is SGHDN and CDR2 is FVKESK. CDR3 in DNA: TGTGCCAGCAGCCAGGCCCGGGGGGCCGGGGAGACCCAGTACTTC. This encodes CASSQARGAGETQYF. Variable domain in full (rest from reference TRBV14 and TRBJ2-5): EAGVTQFPSHSVIEKGQTVTLRCDPISGHDNLYWYRRVMGKEIKFLLHFVKESKQDESGMPNNRFLAERTGGTYSTLKVQPAELEDSGVYFCASSQARGAGETQYFGPGTRLLVL.

The sample holds a few counts of this clonotype. The rearrangement joins TRBV7-6 to TRBJ1-1; 11 nucleotides agree with TRBD1. This CDR3 has 16 amino acids. Trimming removed 1 base from V and 1 base from J; junction bases left unmatched: 2. Germline loops: CDR1 SGHVS, CDR2 FNYEAQ. DNA for the CDR3: TGTGCCAGCAGCTTAGTGGGGACAGGGGGGAACACTGAAGCTTTCTTT. Translated, it gives CASSLVGTGGNTEAFF.

The chain is built from TRBV4-2 and TRBJ2-7; tentative D call: TRBD2 (6 bases). Trimming shortened V by 0 bases and J by 0 bases, and 12 bases separated the two germline ends. The CDR3 sequence is 16 residues long. Germline V gene data show CDR1 as LGHNA and CDR2 as YNFKEQ. In nucleotides, the CDR3 is TGTGCCAGCAGCCAAGATTGGGCCGGGAGCTCCTACGAGCAGTACTTC. It translates to CASSQDWAGSSYEQYF.

The chain carries TRBV12-3 or TRBV12-4 and TRBJ1-1, with a tentative D call TRBD1 (5 bases). The CDR3 has 12 residues. Trimming left V 5 bases short and J 5 bases short, with 9 bases between. CDR3 region: CASSTDRTEAFF. The CDR3 DNA follows: TGTGCCAGCAGTACCGACAGAACTGAAGCTTTCTTT.

This clonotype appeared a few times. The chain employs TRBV2 and TRBJ2-3, with a tentative D call TRBD2 (5 bases). The germline V gene has CDR1 SNHLY and CDR2 FYNNEI. V shed 6 bases and J shed 0 bases, with 13 bases lying between them. The CDR3 contains 15 residues. The CDR3 DNA sequence: TGTGCCAGCAGCGGGATGGCAGTTAGCACAGATACGCAGTATTTT. Its protein is CASSGMAVSTDTQYF.

This chain connects TRBV2 to TRBJ2-1; 8 nucleotides match TRBD2. CDR1 SNHLY and CDR2 FYNNEI come from the germline V gene. J was trimmed by 0 bases and V by 3 bases; bases with no gene match: 4. CDR3 size: 16 residues. CDR3 sequence: CASSDWRGASYNEQFF. CDR3 bases: TGTGCCAGCAGTGATTGGCGGGGGGCCTCCTACAATGAGCAGTTCTTC. Looking up the rest from reference TRBV2 and TRBJ2-1 gives the full variable domain: EPEVTQTPSHQVTQMGQEVILRCVPISNHLYFYWYRQILGQKVEFLVSFYNNEISEKSEIFDDQFSVERPDGSNFTLKIRSTKLEDSAMYFCASSDWRGASYNEQFFGPGTRLTVL.

This clonotype was seen at least ten times. The chain carries TRBV29-1 and TRBJ2-2; a possible D gene is TRBD2 (5 bases). V was clipped by 6 bases and J by 1 base, with 9 bases between them. The germline gives CDR1 SQVTM, CDR2 ANQGSEA. This CDR3 is 13 amino acids long. CDR3 amino acids: CSVRTLNTGELFF. DNA of the CDR3: TGCAGCGTCAGGACTCTGAACACCGGGGAGCTGTTTTTT.

In its sample, this clonotype was seen a few times. This CDR3 is CASSYRNGANVLTF. The CDR3, as DNA: TGTGCCAGCAGTTACAGGAACGGGGCCAACGTCCTGACTTTC. V and J are TRBV28 and TRBJ2-6; the D gene is possibly TRBD1 (5 bases). The CDR3 runs to 14 residues. With 4 bases removed from V and 4 bases from J, the gap between germline ends came to 8 bases. Germline CDR1 is MDHEN and CDR2 is SYDVKM. Full variable domain (missing parts from reference TRBV28 and TRBJ2-6): DVKVTQSSRYLVKRTGEKVFLECVQDMDHENMFWYRQDPGLGLRLIYFSYDVKMKEKGDIPEGYSVSREKKERFSLILESASTNQTSMYLCASSYRNGANVLTFGAGSRLTVL.

The V and J genes are TRBV6-1 and TRBJ2-3, with no clear D. The germline gives CDR1 MNHNS, CDR2 SASEGT. This CDR3 spans 16 amino acids. The V and J ends lost 1 base and 1 base respectively, with 12 bases between them. CDR3 residues: CASSEGSNLRTDTQYF. CDR3 in DNA: TGTGCCAGCAGTGAAGGGAGTAACCTACGCACAGATACGCAGTATTTT.

This clonotype was observed once. A clone one base away is much larger, so this may be a read error. CDR3 sequence (DNA): TGTGTCAGCAGCCTGGAGGGCTTCTACGAGCAGTACTTC. Its protein is CVSSLEGFYEQYF. The rearrangement links TRBV6-2 or TRBV6-3 to TRBJ2-7, with a possible D match to TRBD2 (6 bases). The CDR3 covers 13 residues. Germline CDR1 and CDR2: MNHEY and SVGEGT.

The chain has TRBV10-3 and TRBJ2-1, with 9 positions matching TRBD1. V trimming: 5 bases; J trimming: 3 bases; junction bases outside the gene matches: 2. This CDR3 region has 14 residues. Germline V gives CDR1 ENHRY, CDR2 SYGVKD. DNA for the CDR3: TGTGCCATCAGTCCGGGACAGGGCTACAATGAGCAGTTCTTC. Translation: CAISPGQGYNEQFF.

This clonotype has at least ten counts. J is TRBJ2-1 and V is TRBV29-1, with D perhaps TRBD2 (5 bases). The length of the CDR3 is 14 residues. Looked up from germline, CDR1 is SQVTM and CDR2 is ANQGSEA. V lost 3 bases and J lost 0, with 9 bases in between. The CDR3 sequence is CSVESGSSYNEQFF. The CDR3 coding sequence is TGCAGCGTTGAGTCGGGAAGCTCCTACAATGAGCAGTTCTTC.

This clonotype was picked up a small number of times. The chain employs TRBV11-2 and TRBJ2-4, with D maybe TRBD1 (7 bases). CDR3 length: 15 amino acids. CDR1 and CDR2 (germline): SGHAT, FQNNGV. V lost 2 bases and J lost 9, with 17 bases in between. CDR3 sequence (DNA): TGTGCCAGCAGCTTAAGAAGGAGACAGGGAGGCATTCAGTACTTC. Protein sequence: CASSLRRRQGGIQYF.

The J gene is TRBJ2-5, the V gene TRBV12-3 or TRBV12-4; tentatively, D is TRBD1 (6 bases). The CDR3 extends over 13 amino acids. V lost 4 bases and J 2 bases, leaving 8 bases between the germline ends. CDR3 in amino acids: CASSYRGQETQYF. CDR3 sequence (DNA): TGTGCCAGCAGTTATAGGGGGCAAGAGACCCAGTACTTC.

CDR3 loop: CASSVDGSAITDTQYF. The DNA of the CDR3 is TGTGCCAGCAGCGTAGATGGTAGCGCAATCACAGATACGCAGTATTTT. The rearrangement links TRBV9 to TRBJ2-3; D is perhaps TRBD2 (5 bases). This CDR3 has 16 amino acids. Trimming stripped 0 bases from V and 2 bases from J, with 13 bases between. CDR1 SGDLS and CDR2 YYNGEE come from the germline V gene.

This clonotype has a handful of counts. The V gene is TRBV6-6, the J gene TRBJ2-5; D is perhaps TRBD2 (6 bases). The CDR3 extends over 14 amino acids. V lost 4 bases and J 2 bases, leaving 11 bases between the germline ends. CDR1 is MNHNY, CDR2 SVGAGI, per germline (reference sequence). CDR3 nucleotides: TGTGCCAGCAGTTCGGGACTTGTTCAAGAGACCCAGTACTTC. Encoded protein: CASSSGLVQETQYF.

This clonotype was seen ten or more times. V and J are TRBV7-2 and TRBJ2-7, with D possibly TRBD1 on 5 matching bases. Trimming took 3 bases from V and 2 from J, leaving 11 bases between them. Germline V gives CDR1 SGHTA, CDR2 FQGNSA. The CDR3 contains 14 residues. In DNA form, the CDR3 reads TGTGCCAGCAGCTTGGGTCCAGGGCCCTACGAGCAGTACTTC. Translation: CASSLGPGPYEQYF.

The J gene is TRBJ1-1, the V gene TRBV10-2; TRBD1 agrees at 8 bases. The length of the CDR3 is 14 residues. CDR1 is WSHSY, CDR2 SAAADI, per germline. With V trimmed by 9 bases and J by 1 base, 7 bases remained unmatched. The CDR3 region is CASQMGQANTEAFF. DNA for the CDR3: TGCGCCAGTCAAATGGGACAGGCGAACACTGAAGCTTTCTTT.

Ten or more counts support this clonotype. This chain uses TRBV5-5 with TRBJ2-7, with 9 nucleotides matching TRBD1. This CDR3 spans 13 amino acids. Germline V lookup: CDR1 SGHKS, CDR2 YYEKEE (reference sequence). Germline trimming cut 2 bases from V and 12 bases from J; bases unmatched to any gene: 9. The CDR3: CASSFHRGRFLYF. The CDR3 DNA is TGTGCCAGCAGCTTCCACAGGGGGCGCTTCTTGTACTTC. The variable domain in full, with the rest retrieved from reference TRBV5-5 and TRBJ2-7, is DAGVTQSPTHLIKTRGQQVTLRCSPISGHKSVSWYQQVLGQGPQFIFQYYEKEERGRGNFPDRFSARQFPNYSSELNVNALLLGDSALYLCASSFHRGRFLYFGPGTRLTVT.

The chain links TRBV5-4 to TRBJ2-1, with D perhaps matching TRBD1 (6 bases). Germline CDR1 SGHNT, CDR2 YYREEE (reference sequence). Trimming took 3 bases from V and 5 from J, leaving 15 bases between them. This CDR3 has 15 amino acids. The CDR3 DNA reads TGTGCCAGCAGCTCCTACAGGGTAGGAAACAATGAGCAGTTCTTC. This gives the protein CASSSYRVGNNEQFF.

V and J are TRBV4-3 and TRBJ1-1; D not certain. Deletions cut 1 base from V and 4 bases from J, with 13 bases between. This CDR3 has 15 amino acids. CDR1 and CDR2 from the germline V gene are LGHNA and YSLEER. In DNA, the CDR3 is TGCGCCAGCAGCCAAGCGTCCGTACGGGCCACTGAAGCTTTCTTT. Its protein product is CASSQASVRATEAFF.